A single sample is the source of the 10 T cell receptor beta chains below, sequenced in a study of metastatic and nonmetastatic thyroid tumors. All patients were treatment-naive before thyroid surgery. TCRdb re-clonotyped the PCR reads through MiXCR. Among tens of thousands of clones, around a quarter were seen once, and the ten largest hold around 3%. The sequencing sample was made of blood. These receptor sequences come from a male donor with papillary thyroid cancer or a benign thyroid nodule (not recorded which). Some clones in this sample may be carry-over from other donors' samples.

The genes are TRBV5-1 and TRBJ2-1; tentative D call: TRBD2 (6 bases). Germline V gene data show CDR1 as SGHRS and CDR2 as YFSETQ. The CDR3 length is 15 residues. V shed 2 bases and J shed 9 bases, with 18 bases lying between them. CDR3 sequence reads: CASSFLGLGGREQFF. CDR3 DNA sequence: TGCGCCAGCAGCTTCCTAGGACTGGGGGGTCGTGAGCAGTTCTTC.

This clone was counted at least ten times. The V call is TRBV2, the J call TRBJ2-7; D uncertain. V was clipped by 2 bases and J by 4 bases, with 15 bases between them. The CDR3 contains 15 residues. Germline V gene lookup returns CDR1 SNHLY and CDR2 FYNNEI. CDR3 amino acids: CASSETDPSNYEQYF. The CDR3 coding sequence is TGTGCCAGCAGTGAAACCGACCCGAGCAATTACGAGCAGTACTTC.

This clone appeared a few times. At one end the junction does not follow the germline gene, possibly because of a read error. The sample holds other DNA sequences that translate to the same CDR3. This rearrangement joins TRBV5-4 to TRBJ2-3, with 8 nucleotides matching TRBD1. Germline lookup yields CDR1 SGHNT and CDR2 YYREEE (reference sequence). CDR3 length: 17 amino acids. CDR3 nucleotide sequence: TGTGCCAGCAGCTCCGGACAGGGCCGGGCTAGCACAGATACGCAGTACTTT. The encoded protein is CASSSGQGRASTDTQYF.

This chain links TRBV2 with TRBJ2-6; D possibly uses TRBD1 or TRBD2 (6 bases each). Trimming removed 2 bases at V and 0 bases at J, with 17 bases between. Germline CDR1 reads SNHLY; CDR2 reads FYNNEI. The CDR3 consists of 19 residues. The CDR3 is CASSERGVTQHSGANVLTF. The CDR3 region has the DNA TGTGCCAGCAGTGAAAGGGGGGTAACCCAACACTCTGGGGCCAACGTCCTGACTTTC.

There are many counts of this clone. This chain joins TRBV13 and TRBJ1-5; possibly TRBD1 for D (5 bases). Germline CDR1 and CDR2: PRHDT and FYEKMQ (reference sequence). The CDR3 totals 14 residues. The V end was cut by 8 bases, the J end by 5 bases, with 16 bases between. CDR3 region: CASGGGPQDQPQHF. CDR3 DNA sequence: TGTGCCAGCGGGGGGGGACCTCAAGATCAGCCCCAGCATTTT.

The V and J genes are TRBV20-1 and TRBJ2-7; TRBD2 might be the D (6 bases). The V end was cut by 3 bases, the J end by 6 bases, with 15 bases between. The CDR3 covers 13 residues. CDR1 and CDR2 from the germline V gene are DFQATT and SNEGSKA (reference sequence). The CDR3 region is CSASHFAGPEQYF. CDR3 bases: TGCAGTGCTAGTCATTTTGCGGGACCCGAGCAGTACTTC.

The chain couples TRBV28 to TRBJ2-7; D not certain. The CDR3 runs 13 residues. V was trimmed by 8 bases and J by 1 base, leaving 12 bases between them. Germline V gene data show CDR1 as MDHEN and CDR2 as SYDVKM. CDR3 sequence: CASLKGISYEQYF. CDR3 sequence (DNA): TGTGCCAGCCTTAAGGGCATTTCCTACGAGCAGTACTTC. Combining the CDR3 with reference TRBV28 and TRBJ2-7 gives the whole variable domain DVKVTQSSRYLVKRTGEKVFLECVQDMDHENMFWYRQDPGLGLRLIYFSYDVKMKEKGDIPEGYSVSREKKERFSLILESASTNQTSMYLCASLKGISYEQYFGPGTRLTVT.

In its sample, this clone was seen a few times. The CDR3 coding sequence is TGTGCCAGCAGTCGGAGTTTAGGGGATCCTTTCTACGAGCAGTACTTC. This translates into CASSRSLGDPFYEQYF. The chain employs TRBV6-2 or TRBV6-3 and TRBJ2-7, with a possible D match to TRBD1 (5 bases). V was cut by 5 bases and J by 3 bases, with 20 bases left in between. The CDR3 is 16 residues long. The germline V gene encodes CDR1 MNHEY and CDR2 SVGEGT.

This clone was seen repeatedly, ten times or more. The genes are TRBV2 and TRBJ2-3; 8 bases match TRBD1. V was pared by 3 bases and J by 5 bases, with 4 bases of the junction left unmatched. Germline-derived CDR1 and CDR2 are SNHLY and FYNNEI. The CDR3 has 14 amino acids. The CDR3 DNA is TGTGCCAGCAGTGAGGAGGACAGGGAAGATACGCAGTATTTT. Translating gives CASSEEDREDTQYF.

This chain uses TRBV28 with TRBJ2-2; TRBD1 might be the D (5 bases). The CDR3 is 14 residues long. Trimming removed 8 bases from V and 5 bases from J, with 15 bases in between. The germline CDR1 and CDR2 sequences are MDHEN and SYDVKM. The CDR3 sequence: CASRMDMWTGELFF. CDR3 coding DNA: TGTGCCAGCCGAATGGACATGTGGACCGGGGAGCTGTTTTTT.